Sequencing of this T cell receptor beta chain was carried out in a study of early T cells in non-severe SARS-CoV-2 infection. On the study more broadly: Sequencing used unsorted whole-blood bulk RNA, so chains lack pairing. Study-wide points: Matching against VDJdb likely underestimated virus-specific expansions, favoring anti-spike CD8.

Trimming pared 0 bases from V and 9 bases from J, leaving 12 bases between. The CDR3 is 15 amino acids. The germline V gene has CDR1 LGHNA and CDR2 YSLEER. In this sample, this clonotype turned up a few times. Its specificity is not known. The TCR library protocol was used to attach unique molecular identifiers. These identifiers were attached to individual cDNA molecules. TCRdb processed the 5' RACE reads anew with MiXCR; each CDR3 protein has one entry. The table records about 68,000 distinct CDR3 sequences, approximately 11% of them present only once. The specimen was whole blood. The sequence came from an adult who was a healthcare worker with PCR-confirmed SARS-CoV-2 infection or an uninfected control (not recorded which). The rearrangement uses TRBV4-3 and TRBJ1-6; D ambiguous. CDR3 residues: CASSQETQPTSPLHF. DNA for the CDR3: TGCGCCAGCAGCCAAGAAACCCAGCCCACTTCACCCCTCCACTTT.